The T cell receptor beta chain under discussion was sequenced for a study of T cells in tumors after PD-1 blockade. Study in general: Patients had no prior checkpoint blockade, systemic immunosuppressants, or anti-cancer therapy within 4 weeks. During anti-PD-1 treatment, some patients continued daily vismodegib 150 mg. Findings of the study overall: Some novel exhausted tumor clones appeared in pre-treatment blood, suggesting peripheral recruitment.

Tumor or blood genomic DNA was sequenced, with inputs of roughly 550 ng to 6,500 ng. Germline V CDR1 and CDR2: SGHAT, FQNNGV. Trimming removed 5 bases from V and 0 bases from J; junction bases left unmatched: 12. This CDR3 spans 18 amino acids. The method was immunoSEQ multiplex PCR; TCRdb's version includes in-frame clones alone and lacks a portion of them. The sample holds 15,000 to 20,000 clones; roughly 80% are singletons and the top ten take roughly 25%. In this sample, this clone turned up once. Its antigen remains unidentified. The sequence derives from a human donor with advanced basal cell or squamous cell carcinoma (not recorded which). Sequencing used PBMCs, obtained after anti-PD-1 therapy. V is TRBV11-2 and J is TRBJ2-4, with 8 bases identical to TRBD2. The CDR3 is CASSPRGGTALAKNIQYF. As DNA, the CDR3 is TGTGCCAGCAGCCCCCGGGGGGGAACCGCACTAGCCAAAAACATTCAGTACTTC.